The rows below give T cell receptor beta chains drawn from one sample of a study of T cell responses to AZD1222 COVID-19 vaccine. TCRdb's copy holds only in-frame clones and misses some; the assay was immunoSEQ multiplex PCR. The sample holds about 180,000 clones, 88% seen once. Material: peripheral blood, obtained on day 0 of AZD1222 vaccination. The receptor set was obtained from an adult in good health. The conserved cysteine and the conserved F or W are not part of the CDR3 here.

CDR3 length: 12
J gene: TRBJ1-6
V gene: TRBV9
CDR3 protein: ASSAGLINSPLH

CDR3 length: 10
J gene: TRBJ1-2
V gene: TRBV5-1
CDR3 protein: ASSSVDYGYT

CDR3 length: 13
J gene: TRBJ1-2
V gene: TRBV24-1
CDR3 protein: ATSDGTGLNYGYT

CDR3 length: 14
J gene: TRBJ1-3
V gene: TRBV19
CDR3 protein: ASSNPGQGSGNTIY

CDR3 length: 13
J gene: TRBJ2-5
V gene: TRBV5-1
CDR3 protein: ASSLGPGSQETQY

CDR3 length: 17
J gene: TRBJ2-1
V gene: TRBV7-8
CDR3 protein: ASSSPPDPSGGSYNEQF

CDR3 length: 13
J gene: TRBJ2-2
V gene: TRBV11-2
CDR3 protein: ASSSRTSVTGELF

CDR3 length: 12
J gene: TRBJ2-7
V gene: TRBV19
CDR3 protein: ASSIEGASYEQY

CDR3 length: 11
J gene: TRBJ2-1
V gene: TRBV28
CDR3 protein: ASSPRDYNEQF

CDR3 length: 11
J gene: TRBJ2-1
V gene: TRBV9
CDR3 protein: ASSPTPYNEQF

CDR3 length: 16
J gene: TRBJ2-5
V gene: TRBV14
CDR3 protein: ASSQRATSGSSQETQY

CDR3 length: 11
J gene: TRBJ2-3
V gene: TRBV4-3
CDR3 protein: ASSRGGSDTQY

CDR3 length: 12
J gene: TRBJ2-7
V gene: TRBV29-1
CDR3 protein: SVEDRTGGYEQY

CDR3 length: 14
J gene: TRBJ2-6
V gene: TRBV19
CDR3 protein: ASSHRGSPGANVLT

CDR3 length: 11
J gene: TRBJ1-1
V gene: TRBV28
CDR3 protein: ASRMDPNTEAF

CDR3 length: 14
J gene: TRBJ2-7
V gene: TRBV6-1
CDR3 protein: ASSGGGTSGGYEQY

CDR3 length: 14
J gene: TRBJ2-5
V gene: TRBV6-2/TRBV6-3
CDR3 protein: ASSYSRTELRETQY

CDR3 length: 9
J gene: TRBJ2-1
V gene: TRBV29-1
CDR3 protein: SVDKYNEQF

CDR3 length: 13
J gene: TRBJ2-7
V gene: TRBV30
CDR3 protein: AWSVSGQGIGEQY

CDR3 length: 11
J gene: TRBJ1-1
V gene: TRBV10-3
CDR3 protein: AISGQGVAEAF

CDR3 length: 11
J gene: TRBJ2-1
V gene: TRBV3-1/TRBV3-2
CDR3 protein: ASSQDAYNEQF

CDR3 length: 14
J gene: TRBJ2-3
V gene: TRBV4-1
CDR3 protein: ASSQEGQGVGDTQY

CDR3 length: 13
J gene: TRBJ2-7
V gene: TRBV9
CDR3 protein: ASSVRAGGPYEQY

CDR3 length: 15
J gene: TRBJ2-6
V gene: TRBV4-3
CDR3 protein: ASSPQGKSSGANVLT

CDR3 length: 13
J gene: TRBJ2-7
V gene: TRBV10-3
CDR3 protein: AISDKGQGTYEQY

CDR3 length: 15
J gene: TRBJ2-7
V gene: TRBV15
CDR3 protein: ATSRDRPQGSSYEQY

CDR3 length: 12
J gene: TRBJ2-7
V gene: TRBV2
CDR3 protein: ARNSGGIPGEQY

CDR3 length: 11
J gene: TRBJ1-3
V gene: TRBV29-1
CDR3 protein: SVRFSSGNTIY

CDR3 length: 11
J gene: TRBJ1-5
V gene: TRBV6-5
CDR3 protein: ATRGTGPQPQH

CDR3 length: 11
J gene: TRBJ1-1
V gene: TRBV28
CDR3 protein: ASSQGFNTEAF

CDR3 length: 17
J gene: TRBJ2-3
V gene: TRBV7-8
CDR3 protein: ASSADLTSGSLGTDTQY

CDR3 length: 12
J gene: TRBJ1-1
V gene: TRBV7-2
CDR3 protein: ASSLELGFTEAF

CDR3 length: 21
J gene: TRBJ2-3
V gene: TRBV28
CDR3 protein: ASSLFLTLIQGSVAGVGDTQY

CDR3 length: 13
J gene: TRBJ2-7
V gene: TRBV4-1
CDR3 protein: ASSQAGGGLYEQY

CDR3 length: 11
J gene: TRBJ1-1
V gene: TRBV24-1
CDR3 protein: AAAEGAGTEAF

CDR3 length: 12
J gene: TRBJ1-1
V gene: TRBV29-1
CDR3 protein: SVLGGPRGTEAF

CDR3 length: 14
J gene: TRBJ2-5
V gene: TRBV7-8
CDR3 protein: ASSDRDRGRQETQY

CDR3 length: 11
J gene: TRBJ1-1
V gene: TRBV6-5
CDR3 protein: ASSQTGGTEAF

CDR3 length: 13
J gene: TRBJ2-3
V gene: TRBV20-1
CDR3 protein: SASRLLPGTDTQY

CDR3 length: 9
J gene: TRBJ1-1
V gene: TRBV11-2
CDR3 protein: ASSLSQEAF

CDR3 length: 11
J gene: TRBJ2-1
V gene: TRBV24-1
CDR3 protein: ATMPSGYNEQF

CDR3 length: 13
J gene: TRBJ2-5
V gene: TRBV10-3
CDR3 protein: AISESMGGQETQY

CDR3 length: 13
J gene: TRBJ1-6
V gene: TRBV11-2
CDR3 protein: ASSLEGGFYSPLH

CDR3 length: 14
J gene: TRBJ2-3
V gene: TRBV5-4
CDR3 protein: AISLQRGGGADTQY

CDR3 length: 13
J gene: TRBJ1-2
V gene: TRBV15
CDR3 protein: ATSGGRGLNYGYT

CDR3 length: 13
J gene: TRBJ2-5
V gene: TRBV11-3
CDR3 protein: ASSLGGAFQETQY

CDR3 length: 14
J gene: TRBJ1-5
V gene: TRBV28
CDR3 protein: ASSFGTPNSNQPQH

CDR3 length: 12
J gene: TRBJ2-7
V gene: TRBV7-2
CDR3 protein: ASSAGQRFYEQY